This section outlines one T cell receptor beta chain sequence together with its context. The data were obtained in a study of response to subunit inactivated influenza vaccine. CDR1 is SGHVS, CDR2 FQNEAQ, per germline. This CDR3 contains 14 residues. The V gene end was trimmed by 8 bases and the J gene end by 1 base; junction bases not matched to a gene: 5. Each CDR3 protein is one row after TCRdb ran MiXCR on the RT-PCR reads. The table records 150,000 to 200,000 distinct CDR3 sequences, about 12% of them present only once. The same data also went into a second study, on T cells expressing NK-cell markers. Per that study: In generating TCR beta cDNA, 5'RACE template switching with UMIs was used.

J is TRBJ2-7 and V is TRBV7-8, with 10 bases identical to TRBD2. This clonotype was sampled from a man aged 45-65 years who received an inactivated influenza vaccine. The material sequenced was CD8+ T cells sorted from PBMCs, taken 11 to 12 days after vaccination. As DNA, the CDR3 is TGTGCCAGCTGCCCTAGCGGGGGATCCTACGAGCAGTACTTC. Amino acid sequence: CASCPSGGSYEQYF.